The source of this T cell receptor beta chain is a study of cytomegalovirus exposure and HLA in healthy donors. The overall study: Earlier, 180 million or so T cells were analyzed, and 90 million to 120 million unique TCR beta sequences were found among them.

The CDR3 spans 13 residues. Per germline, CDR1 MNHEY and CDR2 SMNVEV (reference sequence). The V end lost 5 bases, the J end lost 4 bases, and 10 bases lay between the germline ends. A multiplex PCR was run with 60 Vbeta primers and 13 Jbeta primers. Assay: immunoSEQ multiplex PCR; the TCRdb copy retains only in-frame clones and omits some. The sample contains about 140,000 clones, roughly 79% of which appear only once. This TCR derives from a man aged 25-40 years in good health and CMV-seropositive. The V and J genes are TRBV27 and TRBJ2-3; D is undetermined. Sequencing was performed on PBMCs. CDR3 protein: CASSNFRADTQYF. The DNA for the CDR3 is TGTGCCAGCAGTAATTTTCGTGCAGATACGCAGTATTTT.